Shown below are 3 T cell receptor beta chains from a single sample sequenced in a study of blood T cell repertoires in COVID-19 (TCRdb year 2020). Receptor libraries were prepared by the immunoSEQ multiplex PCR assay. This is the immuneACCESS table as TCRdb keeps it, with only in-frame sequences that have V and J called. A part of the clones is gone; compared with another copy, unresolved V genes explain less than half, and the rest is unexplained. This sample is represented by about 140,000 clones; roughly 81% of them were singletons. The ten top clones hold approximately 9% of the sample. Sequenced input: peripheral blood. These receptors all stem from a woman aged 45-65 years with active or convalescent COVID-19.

The chain's CDR3 is CAWSLQGRNQPQHF. The CDR3 nucleotides read TGTGCCTGGAGTTTACAGGGCAGAAATCAGCCCCAGCATTTT. The chain has TRBV30 and TRBJ1-5; TRBD1 might be the D (6 bases). V gave up 2 bases and J gave up 4 bases, with 12 bases separating them. The CDR3 is 14 amino acids. CDR1 is GTSNPN, CDR2 SVGIG, per germline (reference sequence).

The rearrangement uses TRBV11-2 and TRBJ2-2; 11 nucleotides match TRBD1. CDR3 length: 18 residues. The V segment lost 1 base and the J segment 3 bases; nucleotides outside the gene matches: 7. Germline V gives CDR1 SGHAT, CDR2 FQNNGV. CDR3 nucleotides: TGTGCCAGCAGCTTAGGGAGGGGACAGGGGGACTACACCGGGGAGCTGTTTTTT. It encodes CASSLGRGQGDYTGELFF. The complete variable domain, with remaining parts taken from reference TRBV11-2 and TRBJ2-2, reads EAGVAQSPRYKIIEKRQSVAFWCNPISGHATLYWYQQILGQGPKLLIQFQNNGVVDDSQLPKDRFSAERLKGVDSTLKIQPAKLEDSAVYLCASSLGRGQGDYTGELFFGEGSRLTVL.

CDR3 residues: CASSLTGRDADTQYF. CDR3 nucleotide sequence: TGTGCCAGCAGCTTGACAGGGCGTGATGCAGATACGCAGTATTTT. The V and J genes are TRBV7-3 and TRBJ2-3; TRBD1 matches at 7 bases. In germline, CDR1 is SGHTA, CDR2 FQGTGA. Trimming took 3 bases from V and 4 from J; bases not matched to a gene: 7. The CDR3 is 15 amino acids.